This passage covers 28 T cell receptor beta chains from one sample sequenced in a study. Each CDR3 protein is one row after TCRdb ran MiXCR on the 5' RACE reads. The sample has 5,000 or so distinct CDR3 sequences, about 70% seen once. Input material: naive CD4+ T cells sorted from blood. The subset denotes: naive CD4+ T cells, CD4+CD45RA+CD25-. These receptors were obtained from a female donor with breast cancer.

The CDR3 is CASSQAFGASGTYEQYF. CDR3 DNA: TGTGCCAGCAGCCAAGCTTTTGGGGCTAGCGGCACCTACGAGCAGTACTTC. This chain links TRBV4-2 with TRBJ2-7, with 7 bases matching TRBD2. Germline-derived CDR1 and CDR2 are LGHNA and YNFKEQ. V gave up 1 base and J gave up 2 bases; unmatched junction bases: 11. This CDR3 region has 17 residues.

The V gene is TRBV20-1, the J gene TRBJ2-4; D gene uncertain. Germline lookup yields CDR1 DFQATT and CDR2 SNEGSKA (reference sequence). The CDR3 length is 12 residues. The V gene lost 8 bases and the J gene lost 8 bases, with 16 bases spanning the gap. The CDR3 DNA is TGCAGTTTAGGGTACTCCAAGGACATTCAGTACTTC. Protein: CSLGYSKDIQYF.

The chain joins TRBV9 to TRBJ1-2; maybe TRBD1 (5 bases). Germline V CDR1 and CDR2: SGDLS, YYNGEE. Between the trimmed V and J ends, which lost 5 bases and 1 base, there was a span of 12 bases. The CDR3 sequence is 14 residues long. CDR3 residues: CASSDPGFNYGYTF. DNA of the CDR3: TGTGCCAGCAGTGATCCAGGGTTTAACTATGGCTACACCTTC.

The CDR3 sequence: CATSRDKVRAYEQFF. The CDR3 DNA reads TGTGCCACCAGCAGAGATAAGGTCAGAGCATATGAGCAGTTCTTC. The chain recombines TRBV15 with TRBJ2-1, with D uncertain. Germline V gene lookup returns CDR1 LNHNV and CDR2 YYDKDF (reference sequence). V lost 0 bases and J 8 bases, leaving 14 bases between the germline ends. The CDR3 is made up of 15 amino acids.

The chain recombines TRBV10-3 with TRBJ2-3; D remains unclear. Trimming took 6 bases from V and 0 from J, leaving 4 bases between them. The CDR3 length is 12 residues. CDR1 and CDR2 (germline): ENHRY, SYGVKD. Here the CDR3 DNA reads TGTGCCATCAGGAACAGCACAGATACGCAGTATTTT. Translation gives CAIRNSTDTQYF.

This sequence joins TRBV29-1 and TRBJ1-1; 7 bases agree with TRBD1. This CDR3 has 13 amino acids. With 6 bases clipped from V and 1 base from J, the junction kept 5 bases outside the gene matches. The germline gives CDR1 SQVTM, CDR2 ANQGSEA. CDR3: CSVDRAENTEAFF. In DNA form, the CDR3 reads TGCAGCGTCGACAGGGCAGAGAACACTGAAGCTTTCTTT.

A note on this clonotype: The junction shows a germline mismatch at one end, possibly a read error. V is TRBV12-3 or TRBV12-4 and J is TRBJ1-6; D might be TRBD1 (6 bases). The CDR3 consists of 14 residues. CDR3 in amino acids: CASSLGGGRSPLHF. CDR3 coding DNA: TGTGCTAGCAGCCTAGGAGGGGGGCGGTCACCCCTCCACTTT.

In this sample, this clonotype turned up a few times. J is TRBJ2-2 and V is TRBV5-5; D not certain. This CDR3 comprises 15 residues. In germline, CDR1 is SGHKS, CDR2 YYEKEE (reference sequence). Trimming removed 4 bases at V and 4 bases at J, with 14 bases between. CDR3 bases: TGTGCCAGCAGCAACGCCATGATAAGCACCGGGGAGCTGTTTTTT. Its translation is CASSNAMISTGELFF.

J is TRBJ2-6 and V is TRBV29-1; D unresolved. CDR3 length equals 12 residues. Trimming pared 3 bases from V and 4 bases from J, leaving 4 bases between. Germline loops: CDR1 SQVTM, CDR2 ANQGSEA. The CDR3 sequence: CSVDMGANVLTF. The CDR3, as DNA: TGCAGCGTTGATATGGGGGCCAACGTCCTGACTTTC. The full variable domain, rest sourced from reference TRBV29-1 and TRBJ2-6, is SAVISQKPSRDICQRGTSLTIQCQVDSQVTMMFWYRQQPGQSLTLIATANQGSEATYESGFVIDKFPISRPNLTFSTLTVSNMSPEDSSIYLCSVDMGANVLTFGAGSRLTVL.

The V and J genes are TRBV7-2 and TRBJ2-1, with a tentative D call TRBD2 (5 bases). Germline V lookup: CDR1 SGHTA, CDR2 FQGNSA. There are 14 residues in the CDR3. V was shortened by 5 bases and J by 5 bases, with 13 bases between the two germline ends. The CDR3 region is CASSPNIGDNEQFF. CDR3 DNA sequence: TGTGCCAGCAGCCCAAACATCGGGGACAATGAGCAGTTCTTC.

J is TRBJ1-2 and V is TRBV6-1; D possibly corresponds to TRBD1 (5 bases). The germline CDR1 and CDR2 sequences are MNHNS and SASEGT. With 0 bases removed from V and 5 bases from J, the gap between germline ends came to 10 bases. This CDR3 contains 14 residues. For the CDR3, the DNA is TGTGCCAGCAGTGAAGCTGCCAGGACATATGGCTACACCTTC. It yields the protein CASSEAARTYGYTF.

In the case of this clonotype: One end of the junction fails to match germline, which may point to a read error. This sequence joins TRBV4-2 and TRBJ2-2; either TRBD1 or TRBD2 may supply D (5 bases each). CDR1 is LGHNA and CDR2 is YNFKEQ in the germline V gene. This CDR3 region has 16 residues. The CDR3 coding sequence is TGTGCCAGCAGCCAAGATCCGGGGCCGCCCACCGGGGAGCTGCTTTTT. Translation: CASSQDPGPPTGELLF.

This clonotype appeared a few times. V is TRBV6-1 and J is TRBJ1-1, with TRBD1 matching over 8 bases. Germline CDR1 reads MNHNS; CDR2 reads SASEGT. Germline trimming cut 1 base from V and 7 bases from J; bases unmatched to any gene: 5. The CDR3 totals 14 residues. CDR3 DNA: TGTGCCAGCAGTGAAGGTAGGACAGGGAATGAAGCTTTCTTT. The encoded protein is CASSEGRTGNEAFF.

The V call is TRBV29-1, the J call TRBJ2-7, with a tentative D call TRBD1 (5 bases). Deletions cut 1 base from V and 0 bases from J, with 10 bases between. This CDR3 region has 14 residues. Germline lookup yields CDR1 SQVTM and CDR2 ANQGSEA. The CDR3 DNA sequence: TGCAGCGTTGAAGGAGACAGTGACTCCTACGAGCAGTACTTC. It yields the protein CSVEGDSDSYEQYF.

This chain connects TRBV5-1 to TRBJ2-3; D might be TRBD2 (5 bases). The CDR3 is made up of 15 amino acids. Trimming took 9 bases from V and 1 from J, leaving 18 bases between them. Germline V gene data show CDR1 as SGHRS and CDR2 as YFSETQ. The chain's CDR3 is CATNELGLGTDTQYF. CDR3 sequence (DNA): TGCGCCACCAATGAACTTGGACTCGGCACAGATACGCAGTATTTT.

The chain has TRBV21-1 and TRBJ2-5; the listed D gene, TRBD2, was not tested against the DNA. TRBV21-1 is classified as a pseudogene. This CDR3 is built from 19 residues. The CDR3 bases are TGTGCCAGCAGCAATAAACCTAGCGGGGGGGACGACAAACAAGAGACCCAGTACTTC. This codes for CASSNKPSGGDDKQETQYF.

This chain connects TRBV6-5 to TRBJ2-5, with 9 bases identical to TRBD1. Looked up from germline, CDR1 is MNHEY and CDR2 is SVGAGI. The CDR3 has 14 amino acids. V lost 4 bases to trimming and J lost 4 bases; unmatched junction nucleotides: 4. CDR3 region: CASSSTGGAETQYF. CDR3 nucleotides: TGTGCCAGCAGTTCCACAGGGGGCGCAGAGACCCAGTACTTC.

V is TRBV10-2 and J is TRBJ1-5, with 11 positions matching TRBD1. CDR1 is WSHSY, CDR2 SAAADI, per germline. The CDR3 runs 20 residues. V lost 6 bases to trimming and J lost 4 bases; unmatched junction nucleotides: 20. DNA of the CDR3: TGCGCCAGCAGCTCGGACAGGGGGCGAGAAACCCCAGAACGTAATCAGCCCCAGCATTTT. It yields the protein CASSSDRGRETPERNQPQHF.

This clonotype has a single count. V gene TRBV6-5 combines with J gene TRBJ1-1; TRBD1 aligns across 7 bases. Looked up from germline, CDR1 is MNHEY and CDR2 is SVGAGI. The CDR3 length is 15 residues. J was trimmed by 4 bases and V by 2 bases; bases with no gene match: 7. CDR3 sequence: CASSYAPQGGTEAFF. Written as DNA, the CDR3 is TGTGCCAGCAGTTACGCACCCCAGGGGGGCACTGAAGCTTTCTTT.

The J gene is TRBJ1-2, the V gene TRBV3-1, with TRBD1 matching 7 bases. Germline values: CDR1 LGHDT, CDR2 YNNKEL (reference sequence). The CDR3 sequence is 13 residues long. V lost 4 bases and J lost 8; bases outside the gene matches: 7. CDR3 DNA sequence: TGTGCCAGCAGCCGTCTCACAGGGGACGGCTACACCTTC. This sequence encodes CASSRLTGDGYTF. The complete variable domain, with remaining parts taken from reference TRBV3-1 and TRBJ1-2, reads DTAVSQTPKYLVTQMGNDKSIKCEQNLGHDTMYWYKQDSKKFLKIMFSYNNKELIINETVPNRFSPKSPDKAHLNLHINSLELGDSAVYFCASSRLTGDGYTFGSGTRLTVV.

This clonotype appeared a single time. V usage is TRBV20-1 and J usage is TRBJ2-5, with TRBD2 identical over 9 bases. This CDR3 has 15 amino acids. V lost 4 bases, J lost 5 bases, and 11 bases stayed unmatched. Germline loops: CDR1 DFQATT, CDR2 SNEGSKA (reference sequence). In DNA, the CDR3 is TGCAGTGCTATCCCGATTAGCGGGAGTAGCGAGACCCAGTACTTC. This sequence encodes CSAIPISGSSETQYF.

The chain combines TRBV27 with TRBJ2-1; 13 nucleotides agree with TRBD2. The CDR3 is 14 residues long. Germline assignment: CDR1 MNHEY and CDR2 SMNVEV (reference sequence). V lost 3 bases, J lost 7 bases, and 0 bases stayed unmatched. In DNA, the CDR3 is TGTGCCAGCAGTTTGACTAGCGGGGGGAATGAGCAGTTCTTC. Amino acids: CASSLTSGGNEQFF.

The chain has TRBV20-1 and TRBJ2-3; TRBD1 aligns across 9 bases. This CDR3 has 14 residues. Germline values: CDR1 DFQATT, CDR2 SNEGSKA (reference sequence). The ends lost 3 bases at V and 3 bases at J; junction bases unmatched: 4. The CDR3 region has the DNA TGCAGTGCTAGTACGGGACAGGGTACAGATACGCAGTATTTT. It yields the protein CSASTGQGTDTQYF.

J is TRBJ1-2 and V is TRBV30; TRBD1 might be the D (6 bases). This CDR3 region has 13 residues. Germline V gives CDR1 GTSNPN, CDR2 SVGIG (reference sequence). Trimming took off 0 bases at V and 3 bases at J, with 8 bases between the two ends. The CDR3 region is CAWSVQGDYGYTF. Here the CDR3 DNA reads TGTGCCTGGAGTGTACAGGGAGACTATGGCTACACCTTC.

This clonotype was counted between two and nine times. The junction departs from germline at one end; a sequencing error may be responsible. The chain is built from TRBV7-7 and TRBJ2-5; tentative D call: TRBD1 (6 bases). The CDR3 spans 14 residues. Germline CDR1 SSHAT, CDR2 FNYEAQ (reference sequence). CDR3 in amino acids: CASSHRQDKGTQYF. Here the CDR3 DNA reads TGTGCTAGCAGCCATAGACAGGACAAAGGGACCCAGTACTTC.

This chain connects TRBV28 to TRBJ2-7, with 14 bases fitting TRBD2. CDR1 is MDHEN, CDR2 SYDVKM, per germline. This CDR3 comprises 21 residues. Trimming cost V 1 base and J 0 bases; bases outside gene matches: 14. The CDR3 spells CASSLFLPGLAGVWPSYEQYF. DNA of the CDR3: TGTGCCAGCAGTTTATTCCTCCCGGGACTAGCGGGAGTCTGGCCCTCCTACGAGCAGTACTTC. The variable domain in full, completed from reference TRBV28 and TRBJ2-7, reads DVKVTQSSRYLVKRTGEKVFLECVQDMDHENMFWYRQDPGLGLRLIYFSYDVKMKEKGDIPEGYSVSREKKERFSLILESASTNQTSMYLCASSLFLPGLAGVWPSYEQYFGPGTRLTVT.

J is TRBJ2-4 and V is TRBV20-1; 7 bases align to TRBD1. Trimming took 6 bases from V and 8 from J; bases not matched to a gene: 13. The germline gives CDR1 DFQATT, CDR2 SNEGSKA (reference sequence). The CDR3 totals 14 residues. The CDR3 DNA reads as TGCAGTGCCTACCGAGGGGGCGTTGGAGACATTCAGTACTTC. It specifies CSAYRGGVGDIQYF.

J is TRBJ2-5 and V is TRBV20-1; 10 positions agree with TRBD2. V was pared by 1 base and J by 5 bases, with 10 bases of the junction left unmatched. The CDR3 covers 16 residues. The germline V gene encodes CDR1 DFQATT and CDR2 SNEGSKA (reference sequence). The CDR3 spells CSARVASGGSFETQYF. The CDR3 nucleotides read TGCAGTGCTAGAGTTGCTAGCGGGGGTTCGTTTGAGACCCAGTACTTC.